These T cell receptor beta chains were read from a single sample in a study of T cell clones after liver transplantation. Measured with immunoSEQ multiplex PCR; TCRdb has only the in-frame clones, and not every one. Of 60,000 or so clones listed, over 60% are singletons. This specimen consisted of CD4+ T cells from blood, obtained at the 22-month timepoint. The receptors originated from a human patient who received a liver transplant. Some T cells may be provided by the graft donor. Both conserved end residues are part of each CDR3. A D gene is named only where the DNA matches it firmly. Some rows mark clone size as missing; the rest say once, few, many or name a class of expanded clone.

V	D	J	size	DNA	CDR3
TRBV29-1	TRBD2	TRBJ2-1	-	TGCAGCGTTGCGAAGAGCGGGGGGGCATTCAATGAGCAGTTCTTC	CSVAKSGGAFNEQFF
TRBV10-3	-	TRBJ2-7	-	TGTGCCATCAGTGAGTCGTTCGAGCAGTACTTC	CAISESFEQYF
TRBV6-5	TRBD1	TRBJ2-7	-	TGTGCCAGCAGTCGCTCGGGACAGTCCTACGAGCAGTACTTC	CASSRSGQSYEQYF
TRBV6-5	TRBD1	TRBJ2-7	-	TGTGCCAGCAGTTATTCAGGGGGCGGCTACGAGCAGTACTTC	CASSYSGGGYEQYF
TRBV11-2	TRBD1	TRBJ2-2	-	TGTGCCAGCAGCTTCCACAGGGGTGCCGGGGAGCTGTTTTTT	CASSFHRGAGELFF
TRBV29-1	TRBD1	TRBJ1-2	-	TGCAGCGTTGATCCTTTACGGGACAGCCCGTATGGCTACACCTTC	CSVDPLRDSPYGYTF
TRBV5-1	-	TRBJ2-3	-	TGCGCCAGCAGCTTGGCTGGGCTCACAGATACGCAGTATTTT	CASSLAGLTDTQYF
TRBV9	-	TRBJ2-7	few	TGTGCCAGCAGCGTAACAGGAGACTCCTACGAGCAGTACTTC	CASSVTGDSYEQYF
TRBV7-2	-	TRBJ1-3	-	TGTGCCAGCAGCCTGGTTGGGGGGCGCTCTGGAAACACCATATATTTT	CASSLVGGRSGNTIYF
TRBV11-2	-	TRBJ2-7	-	TGTGCCAGCAGCCATGGGACCCCCTTAAGCGAGCAGTACTTC	CASSHGTPLSEQYF
TRBV2	-	TRBJ1-5	-	TGTGCCAGCAGTTGGGGGGAAAGGAATCAGCCCCAGCATTTT	CASSWGERNQPQHF
TRBV5-1	-	TRBJ2-1	-	TGCGCCAGCAGCTTAACCTTTGGACAGAGTTACAATGAGCAGTTCTTC	CASSLTFGQSYNEQFF
TRBV28	TRBD1	TRBJ1-6	-	TGTGCCAGCAGTTTCCGGACAGGGGGCAATTCACCCCTCCACTTT	CASSFRTGGNSPLHF
TRBV2	TRBD1	TRBJ2-6	-	TGTGCCAGCAGTGGGACAGGGGGAAGCTCTGGGGCCAACGTCCTGACTTTC	CASSGTGGSSGANVLTF